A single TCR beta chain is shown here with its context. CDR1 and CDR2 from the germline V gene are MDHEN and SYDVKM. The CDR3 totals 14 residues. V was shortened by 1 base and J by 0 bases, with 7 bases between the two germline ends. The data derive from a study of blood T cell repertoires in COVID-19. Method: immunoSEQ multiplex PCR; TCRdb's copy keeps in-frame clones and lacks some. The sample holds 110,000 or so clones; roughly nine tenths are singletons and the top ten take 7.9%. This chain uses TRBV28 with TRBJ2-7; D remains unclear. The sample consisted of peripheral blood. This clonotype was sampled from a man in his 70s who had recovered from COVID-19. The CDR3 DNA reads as TGTGCCAGCAGTTTATCCAGGCCCTCCTACGAGCAGTACTTC. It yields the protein CASSLSRPSYEQYF.